This T cell receptor beta chain was profiled in a study of human versus mouse CDR3 diversity and MHC coevolution. Using immunoSEQ multiplex PCR, the repertoire was profiled, and TCRdb retains in-frame clones only, with some absent. The sample has about 60,000 clones, about 93% seen once; the top ten hold approximately 20%. Germline V gene lookup returns CDR1 SGDLS and CDR2 YYNGEE. V was pared by 4 bases and J by 6 bases, with 17 bases between. This CDR3 is built from 14 residues. This receptor was obtained from a person aged 55 to 75 in good health. V and J are TRBV9 and TRBJ2-7, with D perhaps matching TRBD2 (5 bases). Material: naive CD4+ T cells from blood. Documented subset: CD45RO-negative CD62L-positive naive CD4 T cells. CDR3 sequence (DNA): TGTGCCAGCAGCTCCAGGACGGCTGAGGGCGAGCAGTACTTC. It yields the protein CASSSRTAEGEQYF. Full variable domain (rest looked up from reference TRBV9 and TRBJ2-7): DSGVTQTPKHLITATGQRVTLRCSPRSGDLSVYWYQQSLDQGLQFLIQYYNGEERAKGNILERFSAQQFPDLHSELNLSSLELGDSALYFCASSSRTAEGEQYFGPGTRLTVT.